These 27 T cell receptor beta chains originate from one sample sequenced in a study of post-analysis software for immune sequencing data. TCR beta cDNA libraries had unique molecular identifiers. TCRdb analysed the PCR reads with MiXCR anew, one entry per CDR3 protein. The sample has over 150,000 distinct CDR3 sequences; 35% to 40% are singletons. The sequences come from blood, collected after autologous hematopoietic stem cell transplantation. These receptors came from a girl under 18 with multiple sclerosis.

This clonotype was seen ten or more times. The chain links TRBV2 to TRBJ1-2; the match to TRBD1 covers 9 bases. The CDR3 runs to 13 residues. Looked up from germline, CDR1 is SNHLY and CDR2 is FYNNEI. With 6 bases clipped from V and 3 bases from J, the junction kept 2 bases outside the gene matches. In DNA, the CDR3 is TGTGCCAGCAGGACAGGGGGAGACTATGGCTACACCTTC. Protein product: CASRTGGDYGYTF.

This sequence joins TRBV7-9 and TRBJ2-3; D is unresolved. Per germline, CDR1 SEHNR and CDR2 FQNEAQ (reference sequence). Trimming took 4 bases from V and 1 from J, leaving 12 bases between them. There are 15 residues in the CDR3. In nucleotides, the CDR3 is TGTGCCAGCAGCTCAGGAGTTGTGGGCACAGATACGCAGTATTTT. It is translated as CASSSGVVGTDTQYF.

The rearrangement uses TRBV6-5 and TRBJ1-5; D uncertain. The CDR3 spans 12 residues. CDR1 and CDR2 (germline): MNHEY, SVGAGI. V was pared by 6 bases and J by 5 bases, with 8 bases between. The CDR3 here is CASRERDQPQHF. The CDR3, as DNA: TGTGCCAGCAGGGAGAGAGATCAGCCCCAGCATTTT.

The chain joins TRBV6-2 or TRBV6-3 to TRBJ1-5; 8 bases line up with TRBD1. This CDR3 region has 15 residues. Germline lookup yields CDR1 MNHEY and CDR2 SVGEGT. The junction had 2 bases not matched to a gene; V was cut back by 1 base and J by 3 bases. CDR3: CASSYLGQVNQPQHF. CDR3 DNA sequence: TGTGCCAGCAGTTACTTGGGACAGGTCAATCAGCCCCAGCATTTT.

CDR3 sequence: CASSVRSAGQETQYF. As DNA, the CDR3 is TGTGCCAGCAGCGTAAGGTCGGCGGGACAAGAGACCCAGTACTTC. V usage is TRBV9 and J usage is TRBJ2-4; a possible D gene is TRBD2 (6 bases). The J call may be in error: the DNA end matches TRBJ2-5 better. Germline assignment: CDR1 SGDLS and CDR2 YYNGEE. The length of the CDR3 is 15 residues.

Comments on this clonotype: At one end, the junction sequence differs from germline, possibly due to a read error. This chain uses TRBV20-1 with TRBJ2-1; D might be TRBD2 (6 bases). CDR1 and CDR2 from the germline V gene are DFQATT and SNEGSKA (reference sequence). This CDR3 comprises 15 residues. The CDR3 DNA reads TGCAGTGCTGGAGATGTGGGGGGTGGGGATGTTGAGCAGTTCTTC. As protein: CSAGDVGGGDVEQFF.

Here the CDR3 reads CASRQGPTIMDTEAFF. The CDR3 region has the DNA TGTGCCAGCAGGCAAGGACCGACAATTATGGACACTGAAGCTTTCTTT. The gene calls are TRBV6-2 or TRBV6-3 and TRBJ1-1; D remains unclear. Trimming cost V 6 bases and J 3 bases, with 20 bases left between them. In germline, CDR1 is MNHEY, CDR2 SVGEGT. The CDR3 consists of 16 residues.

The DNA for the CDR3 is TGTGCTAGTCAGCAGGACTCCTACGAGCAGTACTTC. Translation: CASQQDSYEQYF. V usage is TRBV12-5 and J usage is TRBJ2-7; D unresolved. This CDR3 has 12 residues. Germline V lookup: CDR1 LGHNT, CDR2 FRNRAP. The V end was cut by 8 bases, the J end by 0 bases, with 8 bases between.

J is TRBJ2-2 and V is TRBV9; D not resolved. The CDR3 consists of 15 residues. Trimming shortened V by 3 bases and J by 6 bases, and 15 bases separated the two germline ends. Germline V gives CDR1 SGDLS, CDR2 YYNGEE. The CDR3 bases are TGTGCCAGCAGCGCCTTGCTCTCTCGCGCCGGGGAGCTGTTTTTT. Translation gives CASSALLSRAGELFF.

This clonotype is a singleton in its sample. A single base separates this from a much larger clone, so it may be a read error. This rearrangement joins TRBV15 to TRBJ1-4, with D tentatively TRBD1 (6 bases). Germline CDR1 is LNHNV and CDR2 is YYDKDF (reference sequence). The CDR3 runs 14 residues. In nucleotides, the CDR3 is TGTGCCGCCAGCCAAGGGGGTTTCAATGAAAAACTGTTTTTT. Protein sequence: CAASQGGFNEKLFF. Using reference TRBV15 and TRBJ1-4 for the parts outside the CDR3, the full variable domain is DAMVIQNPRYQVTQFGKPVTLSCSQTLNHNVMYWYQQKSSQAPKLLFHYYDKDFNNEADTPDNFQSRRPNTSFCFLDIRSPGLGDTAMYLCAASQGGFNEKLFFGSGTQLSVL.

V is TRBV6-4 and J is TRBJ2-2; D gene uncertain. Germline assignment: CDR1 MRHNA and CDR2 SNTAGT. CDR3 length: 16 amino acids. The V and J ends lost 2 bases and 6 bases respectively, with 16 bases between them. The CDR3 spells CASSDEVEAPPGELFF. CDR3 in DNA: TGTGCCAGCAGTGACGAGGTTGAGGCCCCCCCCGGGGAGCTGTTTTTT.

The rearrangement links TRBV4-3 to TRBJ2-4; TRBD2 matches 10 bases. The J call may be in error: the DNA end matches TRBJ2-7 better. Germline V gene lookup returns CDR1 LGHNA and CDR2 YSLEER. This CDR3 is built from 16 residues. CDR3: CASSQGWTSGTYEQYF. DNA for the CDR3: TGCGCCAGCAGCCAAGGTTGGACTAGCGGAACCTACGAGCAGTACTTC.

On this clonotype itself: At one boundary the junction diverges from the germline segment, which might be a read error. This chain joins TRBV6-5 and TRBJ1-1; D remains ambiguous. The germline CDR1 and CDR2 sequences are MNHEY and SVGAGI. CDR3 length: 11 amino acids. CDR3 nucleotides: TGTGCCAGCATCCTAGGCACTGAGGCTTTCTTT. It codes for CASILGTEAFF.

This clonotype was counted between two and nine times. This sequence joins TRBV20-1 and TRBJ2-7, with D perhaps TRBD1 (5 bases). V was clipped by 0 bases and J by 3 bases, with 9 bases between them. In germline, CDR1 is DFQATT, CDR2 SNEGSKA (reference sequence). The length of the CDR3 is 13 residues. CDR3 sequence: CSARDLRGYEQYF. For the CDR3, the DNA is TGCAGTGCTAGAGATTTAAGGGGCTACGAGCAGTACTTC.

The rearrangement links TRBV9 to TRBJ2-3, with 12 positions matching TRBD2. The CDR3 consists of 16 residues. CDR1 is SGDLS, CDR2 YYNGEE, per germline. With V trimmed by 0 bases and J by 5 bases, 4 bases remained unmatched. Here the CDR3 DNA reads TGTGCCAGCAGCGTAGTCCGACTAGCGGGAGTAGATACGCAGTATTTT. Translated, it gives CASSVVRLAGVDTQYF.

In its sample, this clonotype was seen once. Being one base from a much bigger clone, this may be a read error. The V and J genes are TRBV6-5 and TRBJ2-1; D call uncertain. CDR1 is MNHEY, CDR2 SVGAGI, per germline. Trimming left V 8 bases short and J 4 bases short, with 21 bases between. The CDR3 consists of 16 residues. This chain's CDR3 is CASAYRRGPGYNEQFF. The CDR3 nucleotides are TGTGCCAGCGCGTACCGGCGTGGACCAGGTTACAATGAGCAGTTCTTC.

This chain connects TRBV10-3 to TRBJ2-3, with a possible D match to TRBD2 (6 bases). The germline V and J ends were trimmed by 10 bases and 5 bases, with 19 bases remaining between them. Germline CDR1 ENHRY, CDR2 SYGVKD. The CDR3 spans 14 residues. As DNA, the CDR3 is TGTGCCACCAGACTAGTGGGAGAGGAAGATACGCAGTATTTT. This codes for CATRLVGEEDTQYF.

The J gene is TRBJ2-7, the V gene TRBV29-1; D is perhaps TRBD1 (5 bases). Trimming removed 1 base at V and 2 bases at J, with 18 bases between. The CDR3 loop spans 16 amino acids. The germline V gene has CDR1 SQVTM and CDR2 ANQGSEA. DNA for the CDR3: TGCAGCGTTGAAGGGGGCGCTAGATTTGCCCCCTACGAGCAGTACTTC. Residues: CSVEGGARFAPYEQYF.

There are a few counts of this clonotype. V usage is TRBV6-1 and J usage is TRBJ2-1; D may be TRBD2 (6 bases). The CDR3 extends over 13 amino acids. CDR1 and CDR2 from the germline V gene are MNHNS and SASEGT. V was cut by 1 base and J by 8 bases, with 9 bases left in between. The CDR3 protein is CASSEGWGDEQFF. In nucleotides, the CDR3 is TGTGCCAGCAGTGAAGGTTGGGGGGATGAGCAGTTCTTC.

The sample holds a few counts of this clonotype. The chain couples TRBV7-2 to TRBJ1-1, with D possibly TRBD1 on 5 matching bases. Trimming removed 5 bases from V and 1 base from J, with 11 bases in between. This CDR3 is built from 14 residues. Per the germline V gene, CDR1 is SGHTA and CDR2 is FQGNSA. This CDR3 is CASSKSGANTEAFF. The CDR3 DNA is TGTGCCAGCAGCAAATCCGGGGCGAACACTGAAGCTTTCTTT. Drawing the rest from reference TRBV7-2 and TRBJ1-1, the complete variable domain is GAGVSQSPSNKVTEKGKDVELRCDPISGHTALYWYRQSLGQGLEFLIYFQGNSAPDKSGLPSDRFSAERTGGSVSTLTIQRTQQEDSAVYLCASSKSGANTEAFFGQGTRLTVV.

This clonotype was detected a few times. The gene calls are TRBV6-2 or TRBV6-3 and TRBJ1-5; a possible D gene is TRBD1 (5 bases). The CDR3 is made up of 15 amino acids. Trimming left V 4 bases short and J 4 bases short, with 14 bases between. Germline V gene lookup returns CDR1 MNHEY and CDR2 SVGEGT. The CDR3 is CASSSNQGGNQPQHF. CDR3 sequence (DNA): TGTGCCAGCAGTTCCAACCAGGGAGGTAATCAGCCCCAGCATTTT.

This clonotype was observed a handful of times. This rearrangement joins TRBV6-2 or TRBV6-3 to TRBJ2-1, with 12 positions matching TRBD2. The junction had 10 bases not matched to a gene; V was cut back by 5 bases and J by 2 bases. The CDR3 contains 18 residues. The germline gives CDR1 MNHEY, CDR2 SVGEGT. Written as DNA, the CDR3 is TGTGCCAGCAGTACCACCCCGACTAGCGGGAGCCCCTACAATGAGCAGTTCTTC. This codes for CASSTTPTSGSPYNEQFF.

The sample holds a few counts of this clonotype. The gene calls are TRBV19 and TRBJ2-3; a weak D match, TRBD1 (6 bases). The CDR3 has 15 amino acids. V was clipped by 3 bases and J by 3 bases, with 13 bases between them. Per the germline V gene, CDR1 is LNHDA and CDR2 is SQIVND (reference sequence). In DNA form, the CDR3 reads TGTGCCAGTAGTATGACAGGAGTAAGTACAGATACGCAGTATTTT. This gives the protein CASSMTGVSTDTQYF.

The sample holds a few counts of this clonotype. The J gene is TRBJ2-5, the V gene TRBV20-1, with D hard to call. This CDR3 comprises 14 residues. CDR1 and CDR2 (germline): DFQATT, SNEGSKA (reference sequence). Between the trimmed V and J ends, which lost 5 bases and 1 base, there was a span of 14 bases. The CDR3 region is CSALQNIFQETQYF. CDR3 in DNA: TGCAGTGCTCTTCAGAATATTTTCCAAGAGACCCAGTACTTC.

The V and J genes are TRBV18 and TRBJ2-1, with a weak D call TRBD1 (5 bases). CDR1 KGHSH and CDR2 LQKENI come from the germline V gene. The CDR3 consists of 13 residues. V was trimmed by 2 bases and J by 9 bases, leaving 11 bases between them. CDR3 in DNA: TGTGCCAGCTCACCAGGGGCCCTGTTTGAGCAGTTCTTC. Its translation is CASSPGALFEQFF.

With respect to this clonotype: This could be a read error, since a much larger clone is one nucleotide away. The chain links TRBV5-1 to TRBJ2-5; TRBD2 might be the D (5 bases). The CDR3 contains 16 residues. With 0 bases removed from V and 0 bases from J, the gap between germline ends came to 12 bases. Germline values: CDR1 SGHRS, CDR2 YFSETQ. The CDR3: CASSLAFSVYQETQYF. CDR3 DNA sequence: TGCGCCAGCAGCTTGGCCTTTAGCGTGTACCAAGAGACCCAGTACTTC.

This clonotype has a handful of counts. The rearrangement joins TRBV5-1 to TRBJ2-1; D may be TRBD1 or TRBD2 (5 bases each). The V and J ends lost 4 bases and 0 bases respectively, with 11 bases between them. The germline V gene encodes CDR1 SGHRS and CDR2 YFSETQ. The CDR3 totals 15 residues. The CDR3 is CASSLGGGSYNEQFF. CDR3 nucleotide sequence: TGCGCCAGCAGCCTTGGTGGGGGCTCCTACAATGAGCAGTTCTTC.